This T cell receptor (delta chain) was sequenced for a study of DNA immune sequencing with unique molecular identifiers. Study context: Approximately 92 ng enriched γδ T-cell DNA was sequenced versus about 1,000 ng non-enriched DNA. Broader study findings: The most frequent TRD pairing among healthy donor clonotypes was TRDV2-TRDJ1.

The CDR3 is made up of 16 amino acids. Looked up from germline, CDR1 is GEAIGNYY and CDR2 is EKD. Deletions cut 0 bases from V and 0 bases from J, with 13 bases between. This clone has a handful of counts. Its cognate antigen is unknown. With a far larger clone one base away, a read error is the likely cause. Genomic DNA underwent 32-plex PCR targeting all 8 TRDV and 4 TRDJ genes. A 12-nucleotide UMI was added during 3 to 4 barcoding PCR cycles before adapter PCR. TCRdb re-called clones from the multiplex PCR reads using CATT. The table lists 1,500 to 2,000 delta-chain clones, 6.2% of them singletons. This receptor was identified in a human donor in good health. Sequenced material: gamma-delta T cells from buffy coat blood. The rearrangement links TRDV2 to TRDJ1; D uncertain. The CDR3 nucleotides read TGTGCCTGTGACACCATGGAGGCAAGGTACACCGATAAACTCATCTTT. Its translation: CACDTMEARYTDKLIF.